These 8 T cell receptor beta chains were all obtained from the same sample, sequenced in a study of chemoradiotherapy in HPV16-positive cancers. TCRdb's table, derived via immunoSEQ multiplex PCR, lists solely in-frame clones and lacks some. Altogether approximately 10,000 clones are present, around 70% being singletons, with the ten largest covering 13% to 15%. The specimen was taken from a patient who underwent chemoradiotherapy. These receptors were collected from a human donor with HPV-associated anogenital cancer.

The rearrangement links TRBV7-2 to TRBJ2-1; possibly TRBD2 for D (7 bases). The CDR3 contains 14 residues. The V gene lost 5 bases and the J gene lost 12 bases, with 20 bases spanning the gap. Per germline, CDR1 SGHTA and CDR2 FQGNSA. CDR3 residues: CASSPQRGRGWQFF. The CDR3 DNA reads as TGTGCCAGCAGCCCGCAACGGGGGCGGGGGTGGCAGTTCTTC.

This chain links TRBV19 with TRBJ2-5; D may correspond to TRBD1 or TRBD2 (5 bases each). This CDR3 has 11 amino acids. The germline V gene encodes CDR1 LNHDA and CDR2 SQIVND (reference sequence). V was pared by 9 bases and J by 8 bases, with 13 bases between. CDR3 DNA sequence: TGTGCCAGCACCGGGGCCGGAACCCAGTACTTC. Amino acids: CASTGAGTQYF.

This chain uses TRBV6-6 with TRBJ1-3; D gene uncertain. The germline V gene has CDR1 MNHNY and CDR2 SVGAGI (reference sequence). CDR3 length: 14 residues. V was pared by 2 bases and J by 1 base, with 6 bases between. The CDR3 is CASSYQWSGNTIYF. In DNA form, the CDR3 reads TGTGCCAGCAGTTACCAGTGGTCTGGAAACACCATATATTTT.

CDR3 in DNA: TGTGCCAGCAGCACTAGAGTCACAGATACGCAGTATTTT. It is translated as CASSTRVTDTQYF. V is TRBV7-2 and J is TRBJ2-3, with a possible D match to TRBD2 (5 bases). CDR1 SGHTA and CDR2 FQGNSA come from the germline V gene. Trimming took 5 bases from V and 2 from J, leaving 8 bases between them. There are 13 residues in the CDR3. The whole variable domain, remainder taken from reference TRBV7-2 and TRBJ2-3, is GAGVSQSPSNKVTEKGKDVELRCDPISGHTALYWYRQSLGQGLEFLIYFQGNSAPDKSGLPSDRFSAERTGGSVSTLTIQRTQQEDSAVYLCASSTRVTDTQYFGPGTRLTVL.

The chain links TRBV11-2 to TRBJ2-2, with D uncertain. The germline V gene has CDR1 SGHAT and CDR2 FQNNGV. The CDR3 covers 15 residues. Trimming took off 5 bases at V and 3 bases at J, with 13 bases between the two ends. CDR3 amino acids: CASSTGRFYTGELFF. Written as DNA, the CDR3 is TGTGCCAGCAGCACCGGCAGGTTCTACACCGGGGAGCTGTTTTTT.

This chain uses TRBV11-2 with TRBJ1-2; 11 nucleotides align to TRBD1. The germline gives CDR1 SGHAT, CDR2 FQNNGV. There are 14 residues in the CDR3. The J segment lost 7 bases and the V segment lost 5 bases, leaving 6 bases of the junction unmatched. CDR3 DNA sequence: TGTGCCAGCAGCCCAGGACAGGGGGCGGGTGGCTACACCTTC. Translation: CASSPGQGAGGYTF.

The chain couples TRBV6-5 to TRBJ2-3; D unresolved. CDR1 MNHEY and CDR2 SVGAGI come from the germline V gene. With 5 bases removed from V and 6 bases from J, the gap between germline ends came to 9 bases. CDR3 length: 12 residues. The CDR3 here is CASSPRFDTQYF. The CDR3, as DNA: TGTGCCAGCAGTCCACGGTTTGATACGCAGTATTTT.

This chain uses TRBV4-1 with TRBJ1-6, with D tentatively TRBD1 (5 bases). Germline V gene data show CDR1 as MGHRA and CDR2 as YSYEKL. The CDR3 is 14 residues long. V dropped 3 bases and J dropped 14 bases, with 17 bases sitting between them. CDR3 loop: CASSQSQGGAALHF. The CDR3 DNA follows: TGCGCCAGCAGCCAGAGTCAGGGAGGGGCGGCCCTCCACTTT.